The 3 T cell receptor beta chains reported below all come from one sample, sequenced in a study of cytomegalovirus exposure and HLA in healthy donors. PCR involved 60 Vbeta and 13 Jbeta primers. Produced via immunoSEQ multiplex PCR; TCRdb's table is partial and in-frame only. The data show some 270,000 clones, with nearly 95% seen just once and around 1.7% held by the top ten. Input material: PBMCs. All receptors come from a girl under 10 years old in good health and CMV-seronegative.

The J gene is TRBJ2-7, the V gene TRBV27, with 9 bases that match TRBD2. From germline, CDR1 is MNHEY and CDR2 SMNVEV (reference sequence). V lost 2 bases, J lost 6 bases, and 5 bases stayed unmatched. The CDR3 covers 14 residues. The CDR3 DNA reads as TGTGCCAGCAGTTTAGCGGGGGGGCCGCTCGAGCAGTACTTC. This gives the protein CASSLAGGPLEQYF.

This clone appeared a single time. The chain joins TRBV30 to TRBJ2-2; D possibly corresponds to TRBD2 (7 bases). V lost 4 bases and J 0 bases, leaving 12 bases between the germline ends. The CDR3 totals 15 residues. Germline lookup yields CDR1 GTSNPN and CDR2 SVGIG (reference sequence). CDR3 residues: CAWTAGASNTGELFF. CDR3 nucleotide sequence: TGTGCCTGGACCGCGGGGGCCTCGAACACCGGGGAGCTGTTTTTT. The full variable domain, completed using reference TRBV30 and TRBJ2-2, is SQTIHQWPATLVQPVGSPLSLECTVEGTSNPNLYWYRQAAGRGLQLLFYSVGIGQISSEVPQNLSASRPQDRQFILSSKKLLLSDSGFYLCAWTAGASNTGELFFGEGSRLTVL.

Comments on this clone: At one end, the junction sequence differs from germline, possibly due to a read error. This rearrangement joins TRBV7-7 to TRBJ2-5, with 11 bases lining up with TRBD2. CDR1 and CDR2 from the germline V gene are SSHAT and FNYEAQ (reference sequence). The CDR3 is 16 residues long. The DNA for the CDR3 is TGTGCTAGCAGCTTGGGACTAGCGGAGATCCAAGAGACCCAGTACTTC. Translation gives CASSLGLAEIQETQYF.